The clone carrying this TCR beta chain was detected only a few times. The target antigen is unknown. An Oncomine TCR Beta short-read assay was used to sequence the DNA from cultured CD4+ T cells. One entry per CDR3 protein results from TCRdb running MiXCR on the PCR reads. The sample shows 11,000 to 15,000 distinct CDR3 sequences, 50% to 55% of them seen only once. The data are from a study of vaccination and CD4 T cells after COVID-19. Noted treatment: roughly 10-day PBMC culture with coronavirus spike peptide pools or control peptides (ViraFEST assay). TCRs were sequenced by ViraFEST after antigen-specific T cells had been expanded with peptide pools. This CDR3 comprises 15 residues. Deletions cut 6 bases from V and 4 bases from J, with 13 bases between.

This rearrangement joins TRBV12-3 or TRBV12-4 to TRBJ1-6; weak D call: TRBD1 (5 bases). This TCR was sampled from a human donor who had recovered from COVID-19. Specimen: CD4+ T cells from blood, cultured in vitro. In DNA, the CDR3 is TGTGCCAGCAGCCGACAGTCACCTTATAATTCACCCCTCCACTTT. It is translated as CASSRQSPYNSPLHF.